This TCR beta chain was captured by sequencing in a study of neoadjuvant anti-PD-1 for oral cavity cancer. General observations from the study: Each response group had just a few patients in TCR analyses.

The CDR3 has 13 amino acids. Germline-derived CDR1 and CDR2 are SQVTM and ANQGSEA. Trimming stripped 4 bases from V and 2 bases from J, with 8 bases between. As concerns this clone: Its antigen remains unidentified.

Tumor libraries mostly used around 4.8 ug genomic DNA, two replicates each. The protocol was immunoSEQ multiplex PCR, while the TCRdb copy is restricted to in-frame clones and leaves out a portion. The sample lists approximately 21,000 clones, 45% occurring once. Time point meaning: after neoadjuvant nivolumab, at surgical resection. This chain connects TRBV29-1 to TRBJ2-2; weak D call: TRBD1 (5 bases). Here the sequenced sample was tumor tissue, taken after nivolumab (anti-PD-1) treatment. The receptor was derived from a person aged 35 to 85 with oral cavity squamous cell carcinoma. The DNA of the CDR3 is TGCAGCGTTGTCAGGGAAAACACCGGGGAGCTGTTTTTT. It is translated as CSVVRENTGELFF.